The 5 T cell receptor beta chains below all came from one sample that was sequenced in a study of Ad26.COV2.S vaccination and SARS-CoV-2 variants. Treatment reported: some 20 received Ad26.COV2.S at low or high dose, single or two shots; several received placebo; per-sample allocation not given. Sample collection was performed on day 63 after the first vaccine or placebo injection. Produced via immunoSEQ multiplex PCR; TCRdb's table is partial and in-frame only. The data hold about 220,000 clones, with roughly 90% observed a single time. Here the sequenced sample was peripheral blood, taken in a trial of Ad26.COV2.S vaccine versus placebo. The receptors derive from a person aged 18-65 years who received the Ad26.COV2.S COVID-19 vaccine or a placebo.

The rearrangement links TRBV19 to TRBJ1-2; D not resolved. Trimming took off 6 bases at V and 8 bases at J, with 19 bases between the two ends. Germline CDR1 LNHDA, CDR2 SQIVND (reference sequence). The CDR3 contains 14 residues. The CDR3 loop is CASRKKGQAPGYTF. The CDR3 bases are TGTGCCAGTAGAAAGAAAGGGCAGGCACCGGGCTACACCTTC.

The rearrangement uses TRBV19 and TRBJ2-2; D unclear. This CDR3 is 15 amino acids long. Trimming cost V 1 base and J 2 bases, with 8 bases left between them. Germline CDR1 reads LNHDA; CDR2 reads SQIVND (reference sequence). The CDR3 region is CASSIGEINTGELFF. In nucleotides, the CDR3 is TGTGCCAGTAGTATAGGGGAAATAAACACCGGGGAGCTGTTTTTT. Full variable domain (remainder filled in from reference TRBV19 and TRBJ2-2): DGGITQSPKYLFRKEGQNVTLSCEQNLNHDAMYWYRQDPGQGLRLIYYSQIVNDFQKGDIAEGYSVSREKKESFPLTVTSAQKNPTAFYLCASSIGEINTGELFFGEGSRLTVL.

The rearrangement joins TRBV7-2 to TRBJ2-7, with a tentative D call TRBD2 (6 bases). The germline gives CDR1 SGHTA, CDR2 FQGNSA. Between the trimmed V and J ends, which lost 5 bases and 6 bases, there was a span of 20 bases. This CDR3 is 15 amino acids long. The CDR3 DNA follows: TGTGCCAGCAGCCCCCTCCCCGGGAGCCCCCTCGAGCAGTACTTC. The encoded protein is CASSPLPGSPLEQYF.

The rearrangement joins TRBV19 to TRBJ1-1, with a possible D match to TRBD1 (6 bases). The CDR3 extends over 15 amino acids. V was clipped by 4 bases and J by 0 bases, with 12 bases between them. The germline V gene has CDR1 LNHDA and CDR2 SQIVND (reference sequence). The chain's CDR3 is CASSTPGAVNTEAFF. The CDR3 nucleotides are TGTGCCAGTAGTACCCCAGGGGCTGTGAACACTGAAGCTTTCTTT.

The V and J genes are TRBV3-1 (or the pseudogene TRBV3-2) and TRBJ2-1; D might be TRBD1 or TRBD2, each matching 6 bases. This CDR3 comprises 14 residues. Germline lookup yields CDR1 LGHDT and CDR2 YNNKEL (reference sequence). The ends were cut back, 4 bases at V and 2 bases at J, with 9 bases in the middle. This chain's CDR3 is CASSRGGPYNEQFF. The CDR3 DNA is TGTGCCAGCAGCCGTGGGGGGCCCTACAATGAGCAGTTCTTC.